This is a list of T cell receptor beta chains from one sample in a study of cytomegalovirus exposure and HLA in healthy donors. The assay was immunoSEQ multiplex PCR, and TCRdb's table has in-frame clones only and misses some. The sample holds some 140,000 clones, around 79% seen once. What was sequenced was PBMCs. These receptors were obtained from a woman between 40 and 55 years old in good health and CMV-seronegative. The CDR3 runs from the conserved cysteine through the conserved F or W. D genes are given only for firm matches. Rows give clone size only sometimes, using once, few, many, or a class for an expanded clone.

V gene	CDR3 length	D gene	clone size	J gene	CDR3 DNA	CDR3 protein
TRBV28	14	NA	NA	TRBJ2-7	TGTGCCAGCAGTTTCCCGGGACACACCTACGAGCAGTACTTC	CASSFPGHTYEQYF
TRBV5-6	14	NA	NA	TRBJ1-2	TGTGCCAGCAGCCCCGAGGGCCTTTCTTATGGCTACACCTTC	CASSPEGLSYGYTF
TRBV5-5	12	NA	NA	TRBJ2-7	TGTGCCAGCAGTCTACAGGACTACGAGCAGTACTTC	CASSLQDYEQYF
TRBV29-1	13	TRBD1	NA	TRBJ2-7	TGCAGCGTTGGGGGACAGGGTAACTACGAGCAGTACTTC	CSVGGQGNYEQYF
TRBV29-1	11	NA	few	TRBJ2-1	TGCAGCGTTGAAGTCCTGAATGAGCAGTTCTTC	CSVEVLNEQFF
TRBV5-1	13	TRBD1	NA	TRBJ1-2	TGCGCCAGCCGTGGACAGGGCAACTATGGCTACACCTTC	CASRGQGNYGYTF
TRBV6-5	13	NA	NA	TRBJ1-2	TGTGCCAGCAGAATCGGACAGAACTATGGCTACACCTTC	CASRIGQNYGYTF
TRBV10-3	14	TRBD1	NA	TRBJ2-1	TGTGCCATCAGTCCCTGGGACAGGGACAATGAGCAGTTCTTC	CAISPWDRDNEQFF
TRBV9	15	NA	NA	TRBJ2-7	TGTGCCAGCAGCATCGGGCAGGGAAACTCCTACGAGCAGTACTTC	CASSIGQGNSYEQYF
TRBV7-3	14	TRBD1	NA	TRBJ1-2	TGTGCCAGCAGCCCGGGACAGCCGAATTATGGCTACACCTTC	CASSPGQPNYGYTF
TRBV29-1	13	NA	NA	TRBJ2-6	TGCAGCGTTGCGGTCTCTGGGGCCAACGTCCTGACTTTC	CSVAVSGANVLTF
TRBV13	16	TRBD1	once	TRBJ2-5	TGTGCCAGCAGCGAACGGACAGGGTTGTACCAAGAGACCCAGTACTTC	CASSERTGLYQETQYF
TRBV6-1	14	NA	NA	TRBJ1-2	TGTGCCAGCAGCCTTAAAGACAGTGACTATGGCTACACCTTC	CASSLKDSDYGYTF
TRBV5-6	17	NA	NA	TRBJ1-2	TGTGCCAGCAGCACCCCTCTGGACAGCGGACCCCACTATGGCTACACCTTC	CASSTPLDSGPHYGYTF
TRBV15	15	TRBD1	NA	TRBJ1-6	TGTGCCACCTCAAAAAGGGGGCTTTGGGGTTCACCCCTCCACTTT	CATSKRGLWGSPLHF
TRBV5-5	13	NA	NA	TRBJ2-5	TGTGCCAGCAGCTTGGGGGGGCCTGAGACCCAGTACTTC	CASSLGGPETQYF
TRBV5-1	13	NA	once	TRBJ1-4	TGCGCCAGCAGCTTCCAAATCAATGAAAAACTGTTTTTT	CASSFQINEKLFF
TRBV4-2	15	NA	NA	TRBJ2-2	TGTGCCAGCAGCCTCCGGGGGGCCGAAGGCGGGGAGCTGTTTTTT	CASSLRGAEGGELFF
TRBV2	16	TRBD2	NA	TRBJ2-3	TGTGCCAGCATCCACACTAGCGGGGGGACCCCAGATACGCAGTATTTT	CASIHTSGGTPDTQYF
TRBV5-1	11	NA	NA	TRBJ2-7	TGCGCGTCGGCAGGGGCGTACGAGCAGTACTTC	CASAGAYEQYF
TRBV6-5	16	TRBD1	NA	TRBJ2-2	TGTGCCAGCAGTTTACCTACAGGGGGTTGGCCCGGGGAGCTGTTTTTT	CASSLPTGGWPGELFF
TRBV7-9	15	TRBD1	few	TRBJ1-6	TGTGCCAGCAGCCCAACCGGGACAGCTAATTCACCCCTCCACTTT	CASSPTGTANSPLHF
TRBV13	15	NA	NA	TRBJ2-3	TGTGCCAGCAGCTTACCGGCATCGGAGACAGATACGCAGTATTTT	CASSLPASETDTQYF
TRBV10-1	14	TRBD2	NA	TRBJ2-5	TGCGCCAGCAGTTCGGCTAGCGGGGTTGAGACCCAGTACTTC	CASSSASGVETQYF
TRBV30	14	NA	NA	TRBJ1-1	TGTGCCTGGAGTGTTCAGGGCGTTAACTCTGAAGCTTTCTTT	CAWSVQGVNSEAFF
TRBV6-4	15	TRBD1	NA	TRBJ1-1	TGTGCCAGCAGTGACTATGCCTCAGGGGGCACTGAAGCTTTCTTT	CASSDYASGGTEAFF
TRBV11-2	17	TRBD1	NA	TRBJ1-1	TGTGCCAGCAGCTTTCCCCACGGACAGGGGCTTAGAACTGAAGCTTTCTTT	CASSFPHGQGLRTEAFF
TRBV9	16	NA	few	TRBJ1-2	TGTGCCAGCAGCGTGGACGGAGAAGGACTCTATTATGGCTACACCTTC	CASSVDGEGLYYGYTF
TRBV11-1	15	NA	NA	TRBJ2-2	TGTGCCAGCAGCTTAGTTGGTCAGTCAGGCGGGGAGCTGTTTTTT	CASSLVGQSGGELFF
TRBV27	15	TRBD1	NA	TRBJ2-7	TGTGCCAGCAGCCGGAAGGGACAGGGAGCCTACGAGCAGTACTTC	CASSRKGQGAYEQYF
TRBV13	16	TRBD2	NA	TRBJ2-1	TGTGCCAGCAGCCAAAGACTAGCGGGGGGGCGGAGTGAGCAGTTCTTC	CASSQRLAGGRSEQFF
TRBV5-4	18	TRBD2	NA	TRBJ2-3	TGTGCCAGCAGCCCCCTTGCGATGACTAGCGCTAGCACAGATACGCAGTATTTT	CASSPLAMTSASTDTQYF
TRBV7-9	15	TRBD2	NA	TRBJ2-1	TGTGCCAGCAGCCGTGGACTAGCGGGGGTTTATGAGCAGTTCTTC	CASSRGLAGVYEQFF
TRBV10-1	12	NA	few	TRBJ2-4	TGCGCCAGCAGGGGGCCCAAAAACATTCAGTACTTC	CASRGPKNIQYF
TRBV2	15	NA	NA	TRBJ2-3	TGTGCCAGCACTCCGGTCAGTCAGGGGCCCGGTACGCAGTATTTT	CASTPVSQGPGTQYF
TRBV7-3	15	TRBD1	NA	TRBJ1-4	TGTGCCAGCAGCTCACAGGGGGGGGCTAATGAAAAACTGTTTTTT	CASSSQGGANEKLFF
TRBV4-2	15	NA	NA	TRBJ1-3	TGTGCCAGCAGCCAAGGGGAGGTAACTGGAAACACCATATATTTT	CASSQGEVTGNTIYF